The 9 T cell receptor beta chains given below trace back to one sample, sequenced in a study of blood T cell repertoires in COVID-19. Here immunoSEQ multiplex PCR was the method, and the copy in TCRdb shows in-frame clones only, minus some. The top ten hold more than 35% of the sample, which has tens of thousands of clones, about four fifths seen once. Sequencing was done on a sample of peripheral blood. All receptors derive from a man older than 75 with active or convalescent COVID-19.

The count of this clone is one. The J gene is TRBJ2-1, the V gene TRBV3-1 (or the pseudogene TRBV3-2); 7 bases line up with TRBD1. The V segment lost 3 bases and the J segment 1 base; nucleotides outside the gene matches: 6. Germline V gives CDR1 LGHDT, CDR2 YNNKEL (reference sequence). The CDR3 runs to 16 residues. The CDR3 protein is CASSQPQGTSYNEQFF. In nucleotides, the CDR3 is TGTGCCAGCAGCCAGCCACAGGGGACATCCTACAATGAGCAGTTCTTC.

This clone was observed a few times. This chain links TRBV23-1 with TRBJ1-1; tentatively, D is TRBD1 (5 bases). TRBV23-1 is marked as an open reading frame, function uncertain. This CDR3 has 16 amino acids. V gave up 0 bases and J gave up 0 bases, with 11 bases separating them. CDR3: CASSQSGPGVNTEAFF. CDR3 DNA: TGCGCCAGCAGTCAATCCGGGCCGGGGGTGAACACTGAAGCTTTCTTT.

This clone was observed a single time. The chain couples TRBV28 to TRBJ2-3, with D uncertain. The CDR3 runs to 15 residues. Germline V lookup: CDR1 MDHEN, CDR2 SYDVKM. V was pared by 5 bases and J by 7 bases, with 19 bases between. The CDR3 DNA follows: TGTGCCAGCAGTACAGAACTTCTCGGATTCCATACGCAGTATTTT. Protein: CASSTELLGFHTQYF.

The rearrangement links TRBV29-1 to TRBJ2-3, with a tentative D call TRBD1 (6 bases). This CDR3 comprises 16 residues. Per the germline V gene, CDR1 is SQVTM and CDR2 is ANQGSEA. V lost 6 bases and J 0 bases, leaving 19 bases between the germline ends. CDR3 protein: CSVTTPRQESTDTQYF. Written as DNA, the CDR3 is TGCAGCGTCACCACACCTCGACAGGAGAGCACAGATACGCAGTATTTT.

This rearrangement joins TRBV3-1 (or the pseudogene TRBV3-2) to TRBJ2-3; D may be TRBD1 (6 bases). The CDR3 extends over 15 amino acids. V lost 4 bases and J lost 2, with 13 bases in between. CDR1 is LGHDT, CDR2 YNNKEL, per germline (reference sequence). The CDR3 nucleotides read TGTGCCAGCAGCCGGGGGCCCTCTTACACAGATACGCAGTATTTT. Translating gives CASSRGPSYTDTQYF.

This clone has a handful of counts. The chain combines TRBV10-2 with TRBJ2-7, with 7 bases that match TRBD1. This CDR3 has 13 amino acids. Germline trimming cut 4 bases from V and 9 bases from J; bases unmatched to any gene: 9. CDR1 is WSHSY, CDR2 SAAADI, per germline. The CDR3 DNA reads TGCGCCAGCAGTGTGCCAGGGGGTGCGGTGCAGTACTTC. Translating gives CASSVPGGAVQYF.

The V gene is TRBV30, the J gene TRBJ2-1; tentative D call: TRBD1 (6 bases). Germline V lookup: CDR1 GTSNPN, CDR2 SVGIG (reference sequence). V shed 0 bases and J shed 15 bases, with 12 bases lying between them. The CDR3 runs to 11 residues. CDR3 region: CAWSVQGEPFF. CDR3 nucleotide sequence: TGTGCCTGGAGTGTACAGGGTGAACCGTTCTTC. The full variable domain, its missing parts supplied by reference TRBV30 and TRBJ2-1, is SQTIHQWPATLVQPVGSPLSLECTVEGTSNPNLYWYRQAAGRGLQLLFYSVGIGQISSEVPQNLSASRPQDRQFILSSKKLLLSDSGFYLCAWSVQGEPFFGPGTRLTVL.

This clone was observed a single time. This chain connects TRBV7-2 to TRBJ2-1; 10 bases fit TRBD2. With V trimmed by 1 base and J by 9 bases, 9 bases remained unmatched. Germline V lookup: CDR1 SGHTA, CDR2 FQGNSA. The CDR3 spans 16 residues. The CDR3 sequence: CASSLDEAAGGLEQFF. Here the CDR3 DNA reads TGTGCCAGCAGCTTAGATGAGGCAGCGGGAGGGCTTGAGCAGTTCTTC.

The chain is built from TRBV19 and TRBJ1-6; D uncertain. V lost 1 base and J lost 7, with 8 bases in between. This CDR3 is 14 amino acids long. Germline values: CDR1 LNHDA, CDR2 SQIVND (reference sequence). CDR3 residues: CASSIVAANSPLHF. In DNA form, the CDR3 reads TGTGCCAGTAGTATAGTGGCAGCGAATTCACCCCTCCACTTT.